Each of the 32 T cell receptor beta chains below was sequenced from the same sample in a study of T cell repertoires in cytomegalovirus infection. TCRdb reanalysed the reads using MiXCR and keeps one entry per CDR3 protein. The table lists about 900,000 distinct CDR3 sequences, approximately 30% of them singletons. For these TCRs, the target antigens are not known. The sample in question was cultured CD8+ T cells from PBMCs, obtained from culture after CMV antigen stimulation. Every receptor here comes from a human donor in good health (CMV status not recorded). Some clones in this sample may be carry-over from other donors' samples.

This clonotype was detected a few times. Written as DNA, the CDR3 is TGTGCCAGCAGTCGGGCCCTTAGCGGGGGGTTCCAAGAGACCCAGTACTTC. This codes for CASSRALSGGFQETQYF. The chain employs TRBV6-1 and TRBJ2-5, with 10 bases fitting TRBD2. CDR3 length equals 17 residues. Germline assignment: CDR1 MNHNS and CDR2 SASEGT. V dropped 5 bases and J dropped 1; count of bases not matched to a gene: 10.

The table lists this clonotype with a few counts. This sequence joins TRBV4-3 and TRBJ2-2; D unresolved. The V end lost 0 bases, the J end lost 0 bases, and 8 bases lay between the germline ends. Per the germline V gene, CDR1 is LGHNA and CDR2 is YSLEER. The CDR3 runs 16 residues. CDR3 DNA sequence: TGCGCCAGCAGCCAAGACGACATCGCGAACACCGGGGAGCTGTTTTTT. This codes for CASSQDDIANTGELFF.

The chain combines TRBV19 with TRBJ1-1, with a weak D call TRBD1 (6 bases). The CDR3 totals 17 residues. Trimming stripped 3 bases from V and 3 bases from J, with 20 bases between. CDR1 and CDR2 from the germline V gene are LNHDA and SQIVND (reference sequence). The CDR3 nucleotides read TGTGCCAGTAGTATGGGTACAGGGAGGGGTTCGGACACTGAAGCTTTCTTT. Amino acid sequence: CASSMGTGRGSDTEAFF.

This clonotype has at least ten counts. The chain has TRBV7-2 and TRBJ1-1; TRBD1 is a possible D gene (5 bases). Trimming removed 5 bases from V and 5 bases from J, with 15 bases in between. The CDR3 extends over 14 amino acids. Germline loops: CDR1 SGHTA, CDR2 FQGNSA. Written as DNA, the CDR3 is TGTGCCAGCAGCCGGGGGGTATTGGGGACTGAAGCTTTCTTT. Translation: CASSRGVLGTEAFF.

This clonotype was detected only a few times. The chain joins TRBV20-1 to TRBJ1-5, with D tentatively TRBD1 (6 bases). Germline assignment: CDR1 DFQATT and CDR2 SNEGSKA (reference sequence). V was shortened by 0 bases and J by 7 bases, with 13 bases between the two germline ends. CDR3 size: 14 residues. The CDR3 sequence: CSARDFKGEQPQHF. The CDR3 bases are TGCAGTGCTAGAGATTTCAAGGGGGAACAGCCCCAGCATTTT.

This clonotype appeared a few times. The chain couples TRBV6-2 or TRBV6-3 to TRBJ2-1; the match to TRBD2 covers 10 bases. Trimming cost V 4 bases and J 6 bases; bases outside gene matches: 6. The germline CDR1 and CDR2 sequences are MNHEY and SVGEGT. This CDR3 spans 15 amino acids. The CDR3 bases are TGTGCCAGCAGTTCCAGGGAGCGGGGGGGCAATGAGCAGTTCTTC. It is translated as CASSSRERGGNEQFF.

In its sample, this clonotype was seen many times. The rearrangement joins TRBV6-2 or TRBV6-3 to TRBJ1-1, with no clear D. This CDR3 comprises 13 residues. From germline, CDR1 is MNHEY and CDR2 SVGEGT. With 0 bases removed from V and 7 bases from J, the gap between germline ends came to 9 bases. The CDR3 region is CASSYSGGGEAFF. The CDR3 bases are TGTGCCAGCAGTTACTCGGGTGGCGGTGAAGCTTTCTTT.

A word on this clonotype: At one of its ends the junction is not consistent with the germline gene, which may arise from a read error. The rearrangement uses TRBV6-6 and TRBJ1-5; D is ambiguous. The CDR3 length is 15 residues. CDR1 is MNHNY and CDR2 is SVGAGI in the germline V gene (reference sequence). The CDR3, as DNA: TGTGCCAGCAGTCAATCCCCCTCGGGCAATCGGCCCCAGCATTTT. Translated, it gives CASSQSPSGNRPQHF.

This clonotype has only a few counts. This chain uses TRBV4-3 with TRBJ1-3; 8 bases align to TRBD1. The ends lost 2 bases at V and 6 bases at J; junction bases unmatched: 3. This CDR3 is built from 14 residues. CDR1 is LGHNA and CDR2 is YSLEER in the germline V gene. CDR3 nucleotides: TGCGCCAGCAGCCAATTACAGGGGGAAAACACCATATATTTT. This translates into CASSQLQGENTIYF.

The J gene is TRBJ1-4, the V gene TRBV19, with 7 bases aligning to TRBD1. The trim removed 5 bases at V and 8 bases at J, leaving 14 bases unmatched. This CDR3 has 16 amino acids. CDR1 is LNHDA, CDR2 SQIVND, per germline (reference sequence). CDR3 sequence: CASSVPGQPLSEKLFF. The CDR3, as DNA: TGTGCCAGTAGTGTCCCGGGACAGCCCTTAAGCGAAAAACTGTTTTTT.

CDR3 DNA sequence: TGTGCCAGCAGCCGACCCCAGCGAGAGACCCAGTACTTC. It yields the protein CASSRPQRETQYF. J is TRBJ2-5 and V is TRBV7-9; D is unclear. This CDR3 has 13 residues. Trimming took 5 bases from V and 4 from J, leaving 11 bases between them. CDR1 is SEHNR, CDR2 FQNEAQ, per germline (reference sequence).

This clonotype was seen only a few times. This rearrangement joins TRBV7-9 to TRBJ2-1, with a weak D call TRBD1 (6 bases). The V end was cut by 6 bases, the J end by 2 bases, with 20 bases between. This CDR3 has 17 amino acids. The germline V gene has CDR1 SEHNR and CDR2 FQNEAQ (reference sequence). For the CDR3, the DNA is TGTGCCAGCAGTTTGCGTTCCGAGGCAGGGGCCTACAATGAGCAGTTCTTC. Amino acids: CASSLRSEAGAYNEQFF. The full variable domain, rest sourced from reference TRBV7-9 and TRBJ2-1, is DTGVSQNPRHKITKRGQNVTFRCDPISEHNRLYWYRQTLGQGPEFLTYFQNEAQLEKSRLLSDRFSAERPKGSFSTLEIQRTEQGDSAMYLCASSLRSEAGAYNEQFFGPGTRLTVL.

The chain combines TRBV27 with TRBJ2-1; a possible D gene is TRBD2 (5 bases). From germline, CDR1 is MNHEY and CDR2 SMNVEV (reference sequence). CDR3 length: 13 residues. V lost 4 bases, J lost 6 bases, and 10 bases lay in between. Written as DNA, the CDR3 is TGTGCCAGCAGTTCCGCGGGTCCCAATGAGCAGTTCTTC. Its translation: CASSSAGPNEQFF.

This clonotype has a handful of counts. The J gene is TRBJ1-1, the V gene TRBV19, with a possible D match to TRBD1 (5 bases). Trimming removed 8 bases at V and 6 bases at J, with 22 bases between. Germline V gene sequence: CDR1 LNHDA, CDR2 SQIVND (reference sequence). This CDR3 is 15 amino acids long. CDR3: CASLPRDNVGAEAFF. For the CDR3, the DNA is TGTGCCAGTCTCCCCCGAGACAACGTGGGGGCTGAAGCTTTCTTT.

Notes on this clonotype: The junction departs from the called germline gene at one end, perhaps through a read error. The chain is built from TRBV10-3 and TRBJ2-7, with unresolved D. CDR3 length: 14 residues. Germline CDR1 reads ENHRY; CDR2 reads SYGVKD. The DNA of the CDR3 is TGTGCCTTCAGTGACCCAAATTCTGGACACGAGCAGTACTTC. As protein: CAFSDPNSGHEQYF.

Only one count was recorded for this clonotype. The CDR3 is CASSFRDSGEKLFF. The CDR3 DNA follows: TGTGCCAGCAGCTTCCGGGACAGTGGTGAAAAACTGTTTTTT. This chain joins TRBV7-3 and TRBJ1-4; 7 nucleotides match TRBD1. Germline-derived CDR1 and CDR2 are SGHTA and FQGTGA. The CDR3 runs 14 residues. Trimming at V came to 3 bases and at J to 7 bases, leaving 5 bases not matched to a gene.

With regard to this clonotype: Compared with germline, one end of the junction differs, possibly owing to a read error. The rearrangement joins TRBV5-3 to TRBJ2-1; 12 bases map to TRBD2. TRBV5-3 qualifies as an ORF whose function is uncertain. The CDR3 runs to 16 residues. CDR3 in amino acids: CASSLEGLAGSNEQFF. DNA of the CDR3: TGTGCCAGCAGCTTGGAAGGACTAGCGGGGAGTAATGAGCAGTTCTTC.

The genes are TRBV6-1 and TRBJ2-7; the D gene is possibly TRBD2 (5 bases). This CDR3 is built from 19 residues. V lost 5 bases to trimming and J lost 2 bases, with 28 bases between them. Germline CDR1 MNHNS, CDR2 SASEGT. CDR3 DNA sequence: TGTGCCAGCAGTTCTTCCACCATTCATAGTAGTAGCGATCCCTACGAGCAGTACTTC. Residues: CASSSSTIHSSSDPYEQYF.

V is TRBV10-3 and J is TRBJ2-3, with TRBD1 matching over 8 bases. CDR3 length: 17 residues. The V gene's germline CDR1 is ENHRY and CDR2 SYGVKD. With 6 bases clipped from V and 2 bases from J, the junction kept 13 bases outside the gene matches. CDR3 DNA: TGTGCCATCAGGACTTTGGGGGACAGGACTTCCACAGATACGCAGTATTTT. Encoded protein: CAIRTLGDRTSTDTQYF.

Of note for this clonotype: A read error may explain this, as a much larger clone is one base away. The chain combines TRBV12-3 or TRBV12-4 with TRBJ1-2; maybe TRBD1 (5 bases). The CDR3 is 17 amino acids. The germline V and J ends were trimmed by 8 bases and 3 bases, with 25 bases remaining between them. The CDR3 nucleotides read TGTGCCAGCGAGAATCGGGACCCCTACCCCGGGGACTATGGCTACACCTTC. This gives the protein CASENRDPYPGDYGYTF.

In DNA form, the CDR3 reads TGTGCCAGCGGTTACCCACGAGTGGGGAGCTCCTACGAGCAGTACGTC. This translates into CASGYPRVGSSYEQYV. This chain uses TRBV6-2 or TRBV6-3 with TRBJ2-7; perhaps TRBD2 as D (5 bases). The CDR3 runs to 16 residues. Germline CDR1 is MNHEY and CDR2 is SVGEGT.

The rearrangement uses TRBV7-9 and TRBJ2-7, with unresolved D. The CDR3 length is 14 residues. With 3 bases removed from V and 2 bases from J, the gap between germline ends came to 11 bases. Germline assignment: CDR1 SEHNR and CDR2 FQNEAQ (reference sequence). CDR3 DNA sequence: TGTGCCAGCAGCTTGAGAGGAAACCCCTACGAGCAGTACGTC. Translation: CASSLRGNPYEQYV.

This clonotype was detected only a few times. This chain joins TRBV4-2 and TRBJ2-2, with D possibly TRBD1 on 6 matching bases. CDR3 length: 14 amino acids. V gave up 2 bases and J gave up 7 bases, with 11 bases separating them. The V gene's germline CDR1 is LGHNA and CDR2 YNFKEQ. DNA of the CDR3: TGTGCCAGCAGCCAACTGGACAGCTTCGGGGAGCTGTTTTTT. Amino acid sequence: CASSQLDSFGELFF.

This clonotype was counted only a few times. The rearrangement links TRBV20-1 to TRBJ2-5, with D maybe TRBD1 (6 bases). This CDR3 has 14 residues. V was clipped by 0 bases and J by 2 bases, with 10 bases between them. Germline V gene lookup returns CDR1 DFQATT and CDR2 SNEGSKA (reference sequence). The CDR3 nucleotides are TGCAGTGCTAGAGACCGGGACACACAAGAGACCCAGTACTTC. This gives the protein CSARDRDTQETQYF.

Remarks on this clonotype: A junction boundary mismatches the germline segment, possibly from a read error. The chain joins TRBV5-3 to TRBJ2-7; D unclear. TRBV5-3 is labeled an ORF, and its function is uncertain. CDR3 size: 16 residues. As DNA, the CDR3 is TGTGCCAGCAGCTTGGCTCCGTCCGGACCTACCTACGAGCAGTACTTC. Residues: CASSLAPSGPTYEQYF.

This rearrangement joins TRBV27 to TRBJ2-7; a possible D gene is TRBD2 (7 bases). Trimming left V 2 bases short and J 1 base short, with 15 bases between. The CDR3 is 16 residues long. Germline V gene lookup returns CDR1 MNHEY and CDR2 SMNVEV (reference sequence). CDR3 sequence: CASSLTGGGLSYEQYF. The DNA for the CDR3 is TGTGCCAGCAGTTTAACTGGCGGGGGCCTATCCTACGAGCAGTACTTC.

This clonotype was seen only a few times. V and J are TRBV20-1 and TRBJ2-1; D unclear. This CDR3 is built from 9 residues. Germline-derived CDR1 and CDR2 are DFQATT and SNEGSKA (reference sequence). V was cut by 6 bases and J by 14 bases, with 11 bases left in between. The CDR3 is CSALRSEFF. In DNA form, the CDR3 reads TGCAGTGCCCTACGCTCGGAGTTCTTC.

The chain carries TRBV9 and TRBJ2-7; a weak D match, TRBD1 (5 bases). V was trimmed by 4 bases and J by 0 bases, leaving 14 bases between them. CDR1 and CDR2 from the germline V gene are SGDLS and YYNGEE. The CDR3 totals 15 residues. CDR3 nucleotide sequence: TGTGCCAGCAGCCCAATGAACAGGATCTCCTACGAGCAGTACTTC. Protein sequence: CASSPMNRISYEQYF.

The count of this clonotype is one. The chain has TRBV7-4 and TRBJ2-2, with D possibly matching TRBD2 (5 bases). Germline CDR1 is SGHVT and CDR2 is SQSDAQ. This CDR3 comprises 15 residues. V shed 9 bases and J shed 1 base, with 15 bases lying between them. DNA for the CDR3: TGTGCCAGTGGTACCCCACGGGGGAACACCGGGGAGCTGTTTTTT. Its protein product is CASGTPRGNTGELFF.

This clonotype was recorded only once. The chain joins TRBV4-1 to TRBJ2-3, with a possible D match to TRBD1 (6 bases). V lost 0 bases to trimming and J lost 5 bases, with 15 bases between them. Germline V lookup: CDR1 MGHRA, CDR2 YSYEKL. There are 16 residues in the CDR3. DNA of the CDR3: TGCGCCAGCAGCCAAGATGGTCCAGGGGCGGTAGATACGCAGTATTTT. This translates into CASSQDGPGAVDTQYF.

V gene TRBV6-6 combines with J gene TRBJ1-6; no reliable D call. The CDR3 runs 18 residues. Germline lookup yields CDR1 MNHNY and CDR2 SVGAGI (reference sequence). Trimming cost V 2 bases and J 7 bases, with 21 bases left between them. The CDR3 nucleotides are TGTGCCAGCAGTTACAGTCGGAAGGCCCTTGTAGGGAATTCACCCCTCCACTTT. This sequence encodes CASSYSRKALVGNSPLHF.

This chain links TRBV7-9 with TRBJ2-1; D unresolved. V was cut by 6 bases and J by 1 base, with 13 bases left in between. Germline V CDR1 and CDR2: SEHNR, FQNEAQ (reference sequence). CDR3 length: 15 amino acids. The CDR3 loop reads CASRHGDGSYNEQFF. CDR3 in DNA: TGTGCCAGCAGACATGGGGATGGGTCCTACAATGAGCAGTTCTTC.